This T cell receptor beta chain was identified during a study of CD4 and CD8 cells across lung adenocarcinoma regions. Localized lung adenocarcinoma, a non-small cell lung cancer, affected the donors. The CDR3 contains 13 residues. Germline V gives CDR1 SGHTA, CDR2 FQGNSA. TCRdb re-called the PCR reads with MiXCR, one entry per CDR3 protein. This table has about 10,000 distinct CDR3 sequences, approximately 48% appearing once. The TCR sequence derives from a female donor with lung adenocarcinoma. The CD4 and CD8 labels of this study may be unreliable. The rearrangement links TRBV7-2 to TRBJ2-3; 7 bases are shared with TRBD2. The J call may be faulty, since TRBJ2-7 better matches the DNA end. The specimen sequenced was CD4+ T cells from the margin of a lung tumor. CDR3 DNA: TGTGCCAGCAGGGCAGTGGCCGGCGGGGGGCAGTACTTC. It specifies CASRAVAGGGQYF.